This TCR beta chain was observed in a study of CD8+CD57+ T cells in acquired aplastic anemia (dated by TCRdb to the late 2010s). About the study as a whole: DNA extracted from sorted CD4+ and CD8+ cells had a mean of 3.2 ug, with a range of 0.2 to 27.4 ug. Mean read counts for healthy donor samples were 8.5 million to 10.8 million for CD4+ cells and roughly 12 million for CD8+ cells.

Comment on this clonotype: No cognate antigen has been identified for it. Base-call qualities are not available, and no considerably larger clone is one nucleotide away.

In this study, sorted CD4+ and CD8+ T cells from the blood of healthy subjects and of severe aplastic anemia patients had their TCR repertoires deep-sequenced. Ficoll-Paque density gradient centrifugation was used to isolate peripheral blood mononuclear cells. Before DNA extraction, CD4+ and CD8+ T cells were sorted by FACS or by magnetic beads. Broader findings and caveats from the paper: Patients and healthy controls showed no significant difference in CD8+ Simpson's diversity (P=0.060). Some 27 CD8+ CDR3 sequences were found in both patients and controls but appeared to be highly expressed in patients and within the immunodominant clones of the patients.

Genomic DNA served as template for TCR beta VDJ combination and CDR3 sequence profiling. An Illumina HiSeq 2000 was the platform used for TCR repertoire sequencing. Concerning the study's data processing: TRBV/TRBJ rearrangement plots, CDR3 size and DJ length profiles, and Simpson's diversity index were used to assess repertoires. Whichever DNA sequence was most abundant in the deep sequencing data was defined as the immunodominant clone. CDR3 amino acid sequences were checked for sharing across subjects and were also compared against the VDJdb database and published repertoires. Using fastp at Q25 and MiXCR, TCRdb reprocessed the public reads and kept productive beta chains. Every CDR3 protein is listed once, alongside the most common genes and DNA of its rows. None of the V and J calls come from the authors' own analysis; TCRdb made them. A total of just over 400,000 distinct CDR3 sequences appear in this sample, 60% to 80% of them only once. The top ten clones comprise 4% of the sample.

This receptor was obtained from a human donor in good health, serving as a control. Sequenced input: sorted CD4+, CD8+, or CD8+CD57+ T cells (not recorded which) from PBMCs.

Here the CDR3 is given as CSVLPDRGAGRYEQYF. The nucleotide sequence is TGCAGCGTCCTACCCGACCGGGGGGCCGGACGTTACGAGCAGTACTTC. Recombination joined TRBV29-1 with TRBJ2-7, and the D gene may be TRBD2, 7 bases matching. The CDR3 measures 16 amino acids from cysteine to phenylalanine. Of the read, only the CDR3 DNA is kept; its 48 bases are in frame from base 1. Relative to germline, V is 6 bases shorter and J is 4 bases shorter, with 25 bases between their ends. As encoded in the germline V gene, CDR1 is SQVTM while CDR2 is ANQGSEA.